This is a list of T cell receptor beta chains from one sample in a study of blood T cell repertoires in COVID-19. Measured with immunoSEQ multiplex PCR; TCRdb has only the in-frame clones, and not every one. The table lists 200,000 to 300,000 clones, 80% to 90% of them singletons. Input material: peripheral blood. The receptors shown here come from a woman aged 80 or over with COVID-19, enrolled during active disease. CDR3s include the opening cysteine and the closing phenylalanine or tryptophan. The D gene is left open where the match is weak. Only some rows state a clone size, as once, few, many or a class for expanded clones.

J gene: TRBJ2-3
V gene: TRBV6-6
clone size: -
D gene: TRBD1
CDR3 DNA: TGTGCCAGCAGTTACTCGGGACAGGTTCCAGATACGCAGTATTTT
CDR3 protein: CASSYSGQVPDTQYF

J gene: TRBJ2-3
V gene: TRBV7-9
clone size: -
D gene: TRBD2
CDR3 DNA: TGTGCCAGCAGCCGAAGTGGGACTAGCGGGGGGGCAGGCACAGATACGCAGTATTTT
CDR3 protein: CASSRSGTSGGAGTDTQYF

J gene: TRBJ1-2
V gene: TRBV4-2
clone size: -
D gene: TRBD1
CDR3 DNA: TGTGCCAGCAGCCAAGGCGGACAGGGCGACTATGGCTACACCTTC
CDR3 protein: CASSQGGQGDYGYTF

J gene: TRBJ2-2
V gene: TRBV30
clone size: -
D gene: -
CDR3 DNA: TGTGCCTGGGAAACTGTCGGGGAGCTGTTTTTT
CDR3 protein: CAWETVGELFF

J gene: TRBJ2-7
V gene: TRBV30
clone size: -
D gene: -
CDR3 DNA: TGTGCCTGGAGTGTGTCGCAGGCCTACGAGCAGTACTTC
CDR3 protein: CAWSVSQAYEQYF

J gene: TRBJ1-4
V gene: TRBV25-1
clone size: -
D gene: TRBD1
CDR3 DNA: TGTGCCAGCAGTCCTCCAGGGGGCTCTGGAGAAAAACTGTTTTTT
CDR3 protein: CASSPPGGSGEKLFF

J gene: TRBJ1-4
V gene: TRBV2
clone size: -
D gene: -
CDR3 DNA: TGTGCCAGCAGTGTCCACAGCCTGAATGAAAAACTGTTTTTT
CDR3 protein: CASSVHSLNEKLFF

J gene: TRBJ2-1
V gene: TRBV5-1
clone size: -
D gene: TRBD2
CDR3 DNA: TGCGCCAGCAGCCCTGCCGGGACAACCGGGACTAGGAGTTACAATGAGCAGTTCTTC
CDR3 protein: CASSPAGTTGTRSYNEQFF

J gene: TRBJ1-2
V gene: TRBV6-5
clone size: -
D gene: -
CDR3 DNA: TGTGCCAGCAGTTATCAGGGGAACTATGGCTACACCTTC
CDR3 protein: CASSYQGNYGYTF

J gene: TRBJ2-1
V gene: TRBV30
clone size: -
D gene: TRBD2
CDR3 DNA: TGTGCCTGGGACCGCGGGGGGGCTCTACTTCATGAGCAGTTCTTC
CDR3 protein: CAWDRGGALLHEQFF

J gene: TRBJ2-3
V gene: TRBV10-3
clone size: -
D gene: -
CDR3 DNA: TGTGCCATCAGGGACTCGGCGGGGATATCAGATACGCAGTATTTT
CDR3 protein: CAIRDSAGISDTQYF

J gene: TRBJ1-2
V gene: TRBV28
clone size: -
D gene: -
CDR3 DNA: TGTGCCAGCAGCACAGGGTATCAAGGCTACACCTTC
CDR3 protein: CASSTGYQGYTF

J gene: TRBJ1-6
V gene: TRBV7-9
clone size: -
D gene: -
CDR3 DNA: TGTGCCAGCAGCGACAGACCCAATTCACCCCTCCACTTT
CDR3 protein: CASSDRPNSPLHF

J gene: TRBJ2-1
V gene: TRBV3-1/TRBV3-2
clone size: -
D gene: -
CDR3 DNA: TGTGCCAGCAGCCAATGGACTTCCCCGTCGTACAATGAGCAGTTCTTC
CDR3 protein: CASSQWTSPSYNEQFF

J gene: TRBJ1-1
V gene: TRBV5-1
clone size: -
D gene: -
CDR3 DNA: TGCGCCAGCAGCTTGGAAGCGGGGAACACTGAAGCTTTCTTT
CDR3 protein: CASSLEAGNTEAFF

J gene: TRBJ2-1
V gene: TRBV29-1
clone size: few
D gene: -
CDR3 DNA: TGCAGCGTTGATAGAACTGGCTACAATGAGCAGTTCTTC
CDR3 protein: CSVDRTGYNEQFF

J gene: TRBJ2-5
V gene: TRBV5-1
clone size: few
D gene: TRBD2
CDR3 DNA: TGCGCCAGCAGCTCAGGACTAGCGGCACCCCAAGAGACCCAGTACTTC
CDR3 protein: CASSSGLAAPQETQYF

J gene: TRBJ2-3
V gene: TRBV9
clone size: -
D gene: -
CDR3 DNA: TGTGCCAGCAGCCCATCATTCGGGATTGGTACAGATACGCAGTATTTT
CDR3 protein: CASSPSFGIGTDTQYF

J gene: TRBJ2-1
V gene: TRBV23-1
clone size: -
D gene: TRBD1
CDR3 DNA: TGCGCCAGCAGTCTCCGGGACAGGGCATACAATGAGCAGTTCTTC
CDR3 protein: CASSLRDRAYNEQFF

J gene: TRBJ1-1
V gene: TRBV30
clone size: -
D gene: -
CDR3 DNA: TGTGCCGGGGCGGGGAGGACTGAAGCTTTCTTT
CDR3 protein: CAGAGRTEAFF

J gene: TRBJ2-1
V gene: TRBV24-1
clone size: -
D gene: -
CDR3 DNA: TGTGCCACATCCACATACAATGAGCAGTTCTTC
CDR3 protein: CATSTYNEQFF

J gene: TRBJ2-7
V gene: TRBV24-1
clone size: few
D gene: -
CDR3 DNA: TGTGCCACCTCCGATTCTGGCGGTTCCTACGAGCAGTACTTC
CDR3 protein: CATSDSGGSYEQYF

J gene: TRBJ1-1
V gene: TRBV14
clone size: few
D gene: TRBD1
CDR3 DNA: TGTGCCAGCAGCCAAGGCAGGGGGTTGGTGAAGGGGACTGAAGCTTTCTTT
CDR3 protein: CASSQGRGLVKGTEAFF

J gene: TRBJ2-4
V gene: TRBV7-2
clone size: -
D gene: -
CDR3 DNA: TGTGCCAGCAGCTTCCGGGACGGAGGGAACATTCAGTACTTC
CDR3 protein: CASSFRDGGNIQYF

J gene: TRBJ2-7
V gene: TRBV18
clone size: -
D gene: -
CDR3 DNA: TGTGCCAGCTCACGGTCAGGAACCTACGAGCAGTACTTC
CDR3 protein: CASSRSGTYEQYF

J gene: TRBJ1-5
V gene: TRBV28
clone size: -
D gene: -
CDR3 DNA: TGTGCCAGCAGTACGAGCAGGAATGGGCAGCCCCAGCATTTT
CDR3 protein: CASSTSRNGQPQHF

J gene: TRBJ2-7
V gene: TRBV6-2/TRBV6-3
clone size: -
D gene: TRBD2
CDR3 DNA: TGTGCCAGCAGTTCGTTCGGACTAGCGGGAGGGAGCTCCTACGAGCAGTACTTC
CDR3 protein: CASSSFGLAGGSSYEQYF

J gene: TRBJ1-4
V gene: TRBV18
clone size: -
D gene: -
CDR3 DNA: TGTGCCAGCTCACGAACAGCGGGTGAAAAACTGTTTTTT
CDR3 protein: CASSRTAGEKLFF

J gene: TRBJ2-3
V gene: TRBV6-2/TRBV6-3
clone size: once
D gene: TRBD2
CDR3 DNA: TGTGCCAGCAGTTTTCAACTAGCGGGGCTAGATACGCAGTATTTT
CDR3 protein: CASSFQLAGLDTQYF

J gene: TRBJ1-6
V gene: TRBV9
clone size: -
D gene: TRBD1
CDR3 DNA: TGTGCCAGCAGCGTAGGGGGACAGGGAGGAGCACCCCTCCACTTT
CDR3 protein: CASSVGGQGGAPLHF

J gene: TRBJ2-2
V gene: TRBV5-6
clone size: -
D gene: -
CDR3 DNA: TGTGCCAGCAGCTTACCGGGACTCAACACCGGGGAGCTGTTTTTT
CDR3 protein: CASSLPGLNTGELFF

J gene: TRBJ1-6
V gene: TRBV7-2
clone size: -
D gene: -
CDR3 DNA: TGTGCCAGCAGCTTAGGTCCCAGAGGTTCACCCCTCCACTTT
CDR3 protein: CASSLGPRGSPLHF

J gene: TRBJ1-2
V gene: TRBV2
clone size: -
D gene: -
CDR3 DNA: TGTGCCAGCAGGCGGGGTTATGGCTACACCTTC
CDR3 protein: CASRRGYGYTF

J gene: TRBJ1-5
V gene: TRBV6-6
clone size: -
D gene: TRBD1
CDR3 DNA: TGTGCCAGCGGGTGGACAGGGGACCGTAGCAATCAGCCCCAGCATTTT
CDR3 protein: CASGWTGDRSNQPQHF

J gene: TRBJ1-2
V gene: TRBV6-5
clone size: -
D gene: TRBD1
CDR3 DNA: TGTGCCAGCAGCCTGAGGGAAACAGGGGTCGGGGGCTACACCTTC
CDR3 protein: CASSLRETGVGGYTF

J gene: TRBJ1-3
V gene: TRBV6-6
clone size: -
D gene: TRBD1
CDR3 DNA: TGTGCCAGCCGGCCAGGGGGGAACACCATATATTTT
CDR3 protein: CASRPGGNTIYF

J gene: TRBJ1-1
V gene: TRBV5-1
clone size: -
D gene: -
CDR3 DNA: TGCGCCAGCAGCGGGAGATTCGCTGAAGCTTTCTTT
CDR3 protein: CASSGRFAEAFF

J gene: TRBJ1-1
V gene: TRBV5-1
clone size: -
D gene: -
CDR3 DNA: TGCGCCAGCAGCCGCGGACAGCTCACACCAATGAACACTGAAGCTTTCTTT
CDR3 protein: CASSRGQLTPMNTEAFF

J gene: TRBJ1-2
V gene: TRBV19
clone size: -
D gene: TRBD1
CDR3 DNA: TGTGCCAGTAGTGTCCTCCGGGACAGCTATGGCTACACCTTC
CDR3 protein: CASSVLRDSYGYTF

J gene: TRBJ1-2
V gene: TRBV7-2
clone size: -
D gene: -
CDR3 DNA: TGTGCCAGCAGTTCTCAGGGCTACTATGGCTACACCTTC
CDR3 protein: CASSSQGYYGYTF

J gene: TRBJ1-1
V gene: TRBV18
clone size: -
D gene: -
CDR3 DNA: TGTGCCAGCTCAGGAGGTATCAACACTGAAGCTTTCTTT
CDR3 protein: CASSGGINTEAFF

J gene: TRBJ1-1
V gene: TRBV29-1
clone size: -
D gene: -
CDR3 DNA: TGCAGCGTTGAAGATGATGGGCCACGGGGATCAGCTTTCTTT
CDR3 protein: CSVEDDGPRGSAFF

J gene: TRBJ1-1
V gene: TRBV27
clone size: -
D gene: -
CDR3 DNA: TGTGCCAGCAGCATACGGGGTGGGAGGGGTGAAGCTTTCTTT
CDR3 protein: CASSIRGGRGEAFF

J gene: TRBJ2-7
V gene: TRBV20-1
clone size: -
D gene: TRBD2
CDR3 DNA: TGCAGTGCTAGTGGTGGACTAGCGGGGGCGGTCTTC
CDR3 protein: CSASGGLAGAVF

J gene: TRBJ2-3
V gene: TRBV5-4
clone size: few
D gene: -
CDR3 DNA: TGTGCCAGCAGCCCCGGGACTGGATTAGGGAGCACAGATACGCAGTATTTT
CDR3 protein: CASSPGTGLGSTDTQYF

J gene: TRBJ1-2
V gene: TRBV7-2
clone size: -
D gene: -
CDR3 DNA: TGTGCCAGCAGCTCCCCAGGGAGGGGCTACACCTTC
CDR3 protein: CASSSPGRGYTF

J gene: TRBJ1-5
V gene: TRBV18
clone size: -
D gene: -
CDR3 DNA: TGTGCCAGCTCACTCAGCGATAGCAATCAGCCCCAGCATTTT
CDR3 protein: CASSLSDSNQPQHF

J gene: TRBJ1-2
V gene: TRBV29-1
clone size: -
D gene: -
CDR3 DNA: TGCAGCGCCCGAGGGTGGTGGAAAACAGAACTCCCTGGGGGCTACACCTTC
CDR3 protein: CSARGWWKTELPGGYTF

J gene: TRBJ1-4
V gene: TRBV27
clone size: -
D gene: -
CDR3 DNA: TGTGCCAGCACCCCGACAGTTGCAACTAATGAAAAACTGTTTTTT
CDR3 protein: CASTPTVATNEKLFF

J gene: TRBJ2-1
V gene: TRBV12-3/TRBV12-4
clone size: -
D gene: -
CDR3 DNA: TGTGCCAGCAACCGGGAACAATACAATGAGCAGTTCTTC
CDR3 protein: CASNREQYNEQFF

J gene: TRBJ2-7
V gene: TRBV18
clone size: -
D gene: TRBD1
CDR3 DNA: TGTGCCAGCTCACCCACCCGGGACAGGGGGTCATACGAGCAGTACTTC
CDR3 protein: CASSPTRDRGSYEQYF

J gene: TRBJ1-5
V gene: TRBV30
clone size: -
D gene: -
CDR3 DNA: TGTGCCTGGAGTTCCGACTATCAGCCCCAGCATTTT
CDR3 protein: CAWSSDYQPQHF

J gene: TRBJ2-7
V gene: TRBV10-3
clone size: -
D gene: -
CDR3 DNA: TGTGCCATCTTGAGCGGTAACTCCTACGAGCAGTACTTC
CDR3 protein: CAILSGNSYEQYF

J gene: TRBJ2-1
V gene: TRBV3-1/TRBV3-2
clone size: few
D gene: TRBD2
CDR3 DNA: TGTGCCAGCAGCCAAGATCGGCTAGCGGGGGGCTCCTACAATGAGCAGTTCTTC
CDR3 protein: CASSQDRLAGGSYNEQFF

J gene: TRBJ1-1
V gene: TRBV24-1
clone size: -
D gene: -
CDR3 DNA: TGTGCCACCAGTGACCACAGGACAAGCACTGAAGCTTTCTTT
CDR3 protein: CATSDHRTSTEAFF